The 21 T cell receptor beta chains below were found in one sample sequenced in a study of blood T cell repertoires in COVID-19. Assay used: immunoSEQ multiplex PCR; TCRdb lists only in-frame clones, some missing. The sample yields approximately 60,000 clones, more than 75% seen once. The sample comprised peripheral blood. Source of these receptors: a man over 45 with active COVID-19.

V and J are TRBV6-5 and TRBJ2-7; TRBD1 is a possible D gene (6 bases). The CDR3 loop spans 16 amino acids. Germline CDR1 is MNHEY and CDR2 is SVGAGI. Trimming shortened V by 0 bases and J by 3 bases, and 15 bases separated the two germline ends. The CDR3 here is CASSYSPGAGVYEQYF. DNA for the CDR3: TGTGCCAGCAGTTACTCCCCAGGGGCCGGTGTCTACGAGCAGTACTTC.

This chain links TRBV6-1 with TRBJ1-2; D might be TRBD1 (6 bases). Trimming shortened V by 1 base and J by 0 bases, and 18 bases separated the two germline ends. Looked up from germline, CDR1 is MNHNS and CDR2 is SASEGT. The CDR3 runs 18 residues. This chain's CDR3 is CASSEEGNRATTNYGYTF. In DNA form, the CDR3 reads TGTGCCAGCAGTGAAGAAGGTAACAGGGCAACGACTAACTATGGCTACACCTTC.

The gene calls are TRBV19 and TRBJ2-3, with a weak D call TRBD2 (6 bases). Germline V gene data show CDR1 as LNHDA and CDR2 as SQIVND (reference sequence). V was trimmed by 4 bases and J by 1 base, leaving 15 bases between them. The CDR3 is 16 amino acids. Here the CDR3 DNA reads TGTGCCAGTAGTACCCAGGGAGGTGAGGGCACAGATACGCAGTATTTT. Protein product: CASSTQGGEGTDTQYF.

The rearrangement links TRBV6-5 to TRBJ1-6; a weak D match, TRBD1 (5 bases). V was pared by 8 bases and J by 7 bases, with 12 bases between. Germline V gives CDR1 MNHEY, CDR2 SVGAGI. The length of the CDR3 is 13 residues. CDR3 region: CASGGDLNSPLHF. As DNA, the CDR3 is TGTGCCAGCGGGGGGGATCTGAATTCACCCCTCCACTTT.

This CDR3 reads CASSDTSGGSTDTQYF. DNA for the CDR3: TGTGCCAGCAGTGATACTAGCGGGGGGTCCACAGATACGCAGTATTTT. The V gene is TRBV6-4, the J gene TRBJ2-3, with 12 positions matching TRBD2. The trim removed 3 bases at V and 2 bases at J, leaving 3 bases unmatched. The CDR3 is 16 residues long. Germline V CDR1 and CDR2: MRHNA, SNTAGT.

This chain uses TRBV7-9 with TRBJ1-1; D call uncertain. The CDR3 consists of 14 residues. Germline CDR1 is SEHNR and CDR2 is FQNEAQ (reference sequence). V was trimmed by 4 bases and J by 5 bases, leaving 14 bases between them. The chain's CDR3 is CASSSAESGTEAFF. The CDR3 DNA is TGTGCCAGCAGCTCCGCAGAGTCGGGTACTGAAGCTTTCTTT.

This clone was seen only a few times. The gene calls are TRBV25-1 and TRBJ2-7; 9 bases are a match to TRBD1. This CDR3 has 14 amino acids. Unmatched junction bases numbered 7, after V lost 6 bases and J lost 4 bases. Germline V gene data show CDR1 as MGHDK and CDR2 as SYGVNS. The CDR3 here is CASRADRGRYEQYF. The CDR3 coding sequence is TGTGCCAGCAGGGCGGACAGGGGAAGATACGAGCAGTACTTC.

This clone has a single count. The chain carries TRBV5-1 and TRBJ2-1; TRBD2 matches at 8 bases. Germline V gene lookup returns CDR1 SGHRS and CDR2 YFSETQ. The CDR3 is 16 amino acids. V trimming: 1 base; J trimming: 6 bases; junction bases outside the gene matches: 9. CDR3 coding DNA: TGCGCCAGCAGCTTGAGGCGAAGCGGGAGCTCCAATGAGCAGTTCTTC. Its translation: CASSLRRSGSSNEQFF.

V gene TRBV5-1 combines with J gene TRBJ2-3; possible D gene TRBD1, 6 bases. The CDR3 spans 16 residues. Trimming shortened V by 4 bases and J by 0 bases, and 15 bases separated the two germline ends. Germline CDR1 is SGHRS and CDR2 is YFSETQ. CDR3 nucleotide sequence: TGCGCCAGCAGCCTACCTCTACAGGGTAGCACAGATACGCAGTATTTT. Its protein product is CASSLPLQGSTDTQYF.

CDR3 DNA sequence: TGTGCCAGCAGCTTAGGCCAGGAAAGACACAATGAGCAGTTCTTC. Translating gives CASSLGQERHNEQFF. V is TRBV7-9 and J is TRBJ2-1; D unresolved. Germline CDR1 SEHNR, CDR2 FQNEAQ (reference sequence). This CDR3 has 15 residues. Trimming pared 1 base from V and 5 bases from J, leaving 12 bases between.

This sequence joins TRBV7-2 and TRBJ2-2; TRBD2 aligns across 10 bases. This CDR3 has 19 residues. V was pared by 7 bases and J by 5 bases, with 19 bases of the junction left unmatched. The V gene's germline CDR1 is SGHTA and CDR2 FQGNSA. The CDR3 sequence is CASTSTLISGRTGTGELFF. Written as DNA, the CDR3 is TGTGCCAGCACCTCGACACTCATTAGCGGGAGGACGGGTACCGGGGAGCTGTTTTTT. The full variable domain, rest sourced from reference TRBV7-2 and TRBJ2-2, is GAGVSQSPSNKVTEKGKDVELRCDPISGHTALYWYRQSLGQGLEFLIYFQGNSAPDKSGLPSDRFSAERTGGSVSTLTIQRTQQEDSAVYLCASTSTLISGRTGTGELFFGEGSRLTVL.

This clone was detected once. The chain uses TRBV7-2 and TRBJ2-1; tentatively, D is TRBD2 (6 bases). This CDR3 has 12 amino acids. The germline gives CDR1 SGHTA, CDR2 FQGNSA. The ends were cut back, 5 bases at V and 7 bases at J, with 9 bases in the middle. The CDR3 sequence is CASSRGRNEQFF. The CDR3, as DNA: TGTGCCAGCAGCCGGGGGAGGAATGAGCAGTTCTTC. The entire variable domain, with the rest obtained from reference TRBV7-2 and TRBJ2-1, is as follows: GAGVSQSPSNKVTEKGKDVELRCDPISGHTALYWYRQSLGQGLEFLIYFQGNSAPDKSGLPSDRFSAERTGGSVSTLTIQRTQQEDSAVYLCASSRGRNEQFFGPGTRLTVL.

CDR3 sequence reads: CATSDPTDTQYF. The CDR3 DNA follows: TGTGCCACCAGTGACCCGACAGATACGCAGTATTTT. This chain joins TRBV24-1 and TRBJ2-3; no clear D gene. The V and J ends lost 4 bases and 3 bases respectively, with 4 bases between them. The germline V gene encodes CDR1 KGHDR and CDR2 SFDVKD. CDR3 size: 12 residues.

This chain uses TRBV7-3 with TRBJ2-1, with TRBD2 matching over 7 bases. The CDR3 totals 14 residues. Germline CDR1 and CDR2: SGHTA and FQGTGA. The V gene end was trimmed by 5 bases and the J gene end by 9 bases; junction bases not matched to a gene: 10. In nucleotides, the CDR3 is TGTGCCAGCAGCCCCTCAACCTCGGGGGGTGAGCAGTTCTTC. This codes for CASSPSTSGGEQFF.

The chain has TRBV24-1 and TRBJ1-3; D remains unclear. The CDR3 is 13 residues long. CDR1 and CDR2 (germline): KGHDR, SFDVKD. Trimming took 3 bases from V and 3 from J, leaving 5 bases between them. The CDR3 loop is CATSDGSGNTIYF. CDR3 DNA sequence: TGTGCCACCAGTGATGGGAGTGGAAACACCATATATTTT.

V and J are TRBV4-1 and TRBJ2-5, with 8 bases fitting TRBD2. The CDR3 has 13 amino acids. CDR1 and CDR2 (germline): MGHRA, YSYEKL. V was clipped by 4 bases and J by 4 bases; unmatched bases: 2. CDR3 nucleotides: TGCGCCAGCAGCCTGGGACTAGGAGAGACCCAGTACTTC. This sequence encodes CASSLGLGETQYF.

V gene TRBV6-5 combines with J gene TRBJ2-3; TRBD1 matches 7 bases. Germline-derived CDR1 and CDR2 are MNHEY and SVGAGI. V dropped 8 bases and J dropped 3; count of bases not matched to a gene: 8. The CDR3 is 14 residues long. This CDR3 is CASAEGALTDTQYF. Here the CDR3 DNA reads TGTGCCAGCGCCGAGGGGGCGCTGACAGATACGCAGTATTTT.

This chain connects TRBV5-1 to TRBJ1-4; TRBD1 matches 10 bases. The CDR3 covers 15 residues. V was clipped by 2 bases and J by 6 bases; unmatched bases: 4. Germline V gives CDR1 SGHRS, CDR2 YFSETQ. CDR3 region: CASSLTGTGDEKLFF. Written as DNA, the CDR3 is TGCGCCAGCAGCTTAACCGGGACAGGGGATGAAAAACTGTTTTTT.

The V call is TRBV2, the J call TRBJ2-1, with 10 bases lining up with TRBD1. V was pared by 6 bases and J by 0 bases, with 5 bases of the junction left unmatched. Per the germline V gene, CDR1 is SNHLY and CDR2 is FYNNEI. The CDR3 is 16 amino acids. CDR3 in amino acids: CASRRDRGRSYNEQFF. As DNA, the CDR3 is TGTGCCAGCAGGCGCGACAGGGGGCGCTCCTACAATGAGCAGTTCTTC.

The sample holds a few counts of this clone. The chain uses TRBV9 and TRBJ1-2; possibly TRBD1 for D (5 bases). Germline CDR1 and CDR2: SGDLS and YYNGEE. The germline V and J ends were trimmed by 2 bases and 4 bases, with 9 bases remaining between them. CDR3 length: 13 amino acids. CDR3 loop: CASSVDNRYGYTF. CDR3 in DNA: TGTGCCAGCAGCGTGGACAATCGCTATGGCTACACCTTC.

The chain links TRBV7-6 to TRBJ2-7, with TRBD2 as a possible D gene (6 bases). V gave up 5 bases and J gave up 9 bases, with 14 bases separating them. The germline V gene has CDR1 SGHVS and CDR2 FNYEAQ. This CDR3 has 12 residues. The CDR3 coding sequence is TGTGCCAGCAGCCCCCGGACTATACGGCAGTACTTC. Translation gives CASSPRTIRQYF.